These 2 T cell receptor beta chains were sequenced from one sample in a study of blood T cell repertoires in COVID-19. The data were produced by immunoSEQ multiplex PCR, yet TCRdb's version contains in-frame clones alone and is incomplete. The sample contains fewer than 300,000 clones, less than 90% of which appear only once. Sequenced material: peripheral blood. These receptors were obtained from a human donor in a cohort sampled during active COVID-19.

This clone has just a few counts. V and J are TRBV7-9 and TRBJ1-2; possibly TRBD1 for D (6 bases). V was shortened by 1 base and J by 4 bases, with 10 bases between the two germline ends. Germline CDR1 and CDR2: SEHNR and FQNEAQ (reference sequence). The CDR3 spans 14 residues. The CDR3 sequence is CASSLGGQSYGYTF. CDR3 nucleotide sequence: TGTGCCAGCAGCTTAGGGGGGCAGTCCTATGGCTACACCTTC.

This chain links TRBV19 with TRBJ2-5, with a possible D match to TRBD1 (6 bases). The V and J ends lost 7 bases and 2 bases respectively, with 14 bases between them. CDR1 is LNHDA and CDR2 is SQIVND in the germline V gene (reference sequence). The CDR3 extends over 14 amino acids. CDR3 sequence reads: CASNTGKGQETQYF. The CDR3 region has the DNA TGTGCCAGTAATACAGGGAAAGGGCAAGAGACCCAGTACTTC.